This T cell receptor (beta chain) originates from a study of cytomegalovirus exposure and HLA in healthy donors. For the study at large: In terms of ancestry, the Caucasian-associated cluster contained roughly 80% of the roughly 400 genotyped donors. General observations from the study: Excluded were some V segments that proved indistinguishable, including TRBV6-2 and TRBV6-3.

There are 14 residues in the CDR3. The germline gives CDR1 LNHDA, CDR2 SQIVND (reference sequence). V dropped 7 bases and J dropped 1 base, with 13 bases sitting between them. Vbeta (60) and Jbeta (13) primers were used in the PCR. Generated by immunoSEQ multiplex PCR, the TCRdb table keeps only in-frame clones and is missing some. In the table there are around 150,000 clones, more than 70% of which are singletons. Comment on this clone: The antigen remains unidentified.

The sequence came from a male donor in good health and CMV-seropositive. The genes are TRBV19 and TRBJ1-1; possible D gene TRBD1, 5 bases. The sequenced sample was PBMCs. CDR3 region: CASKGRQGNTEAFF. The CDR3 DNA sequence: TGTGCCAGTAAAGGCCGGCAGGGGAACACTGAAGCTTTCTTT.